The 16 T cell receptor beta chains below come from one sample, sequenced in a study of quantifying T cell responses using KT2 cells. Overall study context: cDNA was made from DNase-treated RNA using alpha and beta constant primers.

Each cDNA got a UMI-containing oligo ligated at its 3' end. First-round PCR used 4 to 5 cycles and beta primers RC1.1 and RC1.2 covering TRBC1 and TRBC2. MiXCR was run by TCRdb on the UMI-ligation and nested PCR reads, yielding one entry per CDR3 protein. The sample consists of around 35,000 distinct CDR3 sequences, approximately 10% of them appearing once. Sample: PBMCs spiked with cells of the T cell clone KT2. These receptors all stem from a human donor.

This clonotype was observed a handful of times. This rearrangement joins TRBV27 to TRBJ2-3, with no clear D. The CDR3 contains 12 residues. The V end lost 8 bases, the J end lost 3 bases, and 9 bases lay between the germline ends. Per germline, CDR1 MNHEY and CDR2 SMNVEV (reference sequence). Here the CDR3 reads CASHQPTDTQYF. The CDR3 DNA is TGTGCCAGCCACCAGCCGACAGATACGCAGTATTTT.

This clonotype was observed a handful of times. J is TRBJ2-3 and V is TRBV5-1; D possibly corresponds to TRBD1 (5 bases). The CDR3 sequence is 14 residues long. Germline CDR1 is SGHRS and CDR2 is YFSETQ. Trimming stripped 4 bases from V and 0 bases from J, with 9 bases between. The CDR3 here is CASSSGASTDTQYF. CDR3 nucleotides: TGCGCCAGCAGCAGTGGGGCTAGCACAGATACGCAGTATTTT.

V is TRBV12-3 or TRBV12-4 and J is TRBJ1-2; 7 bases align to TRBD1. The CDR3 loop spans 14 amino acids. J was trimmed by 3 bases and V by 4 bases; bases with no gene match: 5. CDR3 sequence (DNA): TGTGCCAGCAGTTACAGGGGAATTGACTATGGCTACACCTTC. It yields the protein CASSYRGIDYGYTF.

This clonotype was seen more than once but under ten times. V gene TRBV5-1 combines with J gene TRBJ2-1; the D gene could be TRBD1 or TRBD2 (5 bases each). Trimming removed 1 base from V and 10 bases from J, with 15 bases in between. Germline CDR1 reads SGHRS; CDR2 reads YFSETQ. There are 14 residues in the CDR3. CDR3 in amino acids: CASSLLGEIREQFF. CDR3 coding DNA: TGCGCCAGCAGCTTGTTGGGGGAGATACGGGAGCAGTTCTTC.

This clonotype was counted a few times. The chain joins TRBV6-4 to TRBJ2-3; possible D gene TRBD1, 6 bases. The V end was cut by 4 bases, the J end by 2 bases, with 7 bases between. CDR1 is MRHNA, CDR2 SNTAGT, per germline. The CDR3 totals 13 residues. CDR3: CASSGTDTDTQYF. DNA of the CDR3: TGTGCCAGCAGTGGGACAGACACAGATACGCAGTATTTT.

The J gene is TRBJ2-1, the V gene TRBV10-3; the D is unclear. V lost 4 bases and J lost 0, with 10 bases in between. This CDR3 comprises 15 residues. Germline loops: CDR1 ENHRY, CDR2 SYGVKD. The CDR3 spells CAISASSSSYNEQFF. CDR3 coding DNA: TGTGCCATCAGTGCGTCTTCGAGCTCCTACAATGAGCAGTTCTTC.

This clonotype was found a few times. The V gene is TRBV4-3, the J gene TRBJ1-2; D is unclear. The CDR3 contains 13 residues. V shed 1 base and J shed 4 bases, with 7 bases lying between them. From germline, CDR1 is LGHNA and CDR2 YSLEER. CDR3 coding DNA: TGCGCCAGCAGCCAAGGGTCCGGCTATGGCTACACCTTC. It codes for CASSQGSGYGYTF.

This clonotype has a count of ten or more. This sequence joins TRBV6-1 and TRBJ1-1; D call uncertain. V was pared by 1 base and J by 0 bases, with 9 bases between. This CDR3 region has 15 residues. The germline V gene encodes CDR1 MNHNS and CDR2 SASEGT. CDR3 in amino acids: CASSEGASMNTEAFF. The CDR3 DNA is TGTGCCAGCAGTGAAGGTGCGAGCATGAACACTGAAGCTTTCTTT.

The V gene is TRBV7-8, the J gene TRBJ2-1, with D perhaps matching TRBD2 (7 bases). Trimming pared 3 bases from V and 2 bases from J, leaving 11 bases between. The CDR3 is 15 residues long. Germline CDR1 and CDR2: SGHVS and FQNEAQ. The CDR3 region has the DNA TGTGCCAGCAGCTTTTGGGGGGGCACCTACAATGAGCAGTTCTTC. Protein: CASSFWGGTYNEQFF.

This clonotype was recorded many times. The rearrangement uses TRBV15 and TRBJ2-2; D is perhaps TRBD2 (6 bases). The CDR3 spans 14 residues. Trimming stripped 0 bases from V and 6 bases from J, with 8 bases between. The germline CDR1 and CDR2 sequences are LNHNV and YYDKDF (reference sequence). This CDR3 reads CATSRDRLAGELFF. CDR3 nucleotide sequence: TGTGCCACCAGCAGAGACCGACTAGCCGGGGAGCTGTTTTTT.

This clonotype turned up a few times. The gene calls are TRBV4-1 and TRBJ2-7, with D possibly matching TRBD1 (6 bases). Trimming took off 5 bases at V and 2 bases at J, with 16 bases between the two ends. This CDR3 comprises 15 residues. CDR1 and CDR2 (germline): MGHRA, YSYEKL. Written as DNA, the CDR3 is TGCGCCAGCAGCTTTGGGGGACACCGAACCTACGAGCAGTACTTC. Amino acid sequence: CASSFGGHRTYEQYF.

There are a few counts of this clonotype. The chain carries TRBV12-3 or TRBV12-4 and TRBJ1-2, with a tentative D call TRBD1 (6 bases). The V end was cut by 3 bases, the J end by 4 bases, with 12 bases between. The CDR3 has 14 residues. The DNA for the CDR3 is TGTGCCAGCAGTTTTGCAGGGGTCCCCTATGGCTACACCTTC. Its protein is CASSFAGVPYGYTF.

This clonotype was recorded many times. The chain uses TRBV29-1 and TRBJ2-7; TRBD1 agrees at 7 bases. There are 14 residues in the CDR3. Germline trimming cut 5 bases from V and 7 bases from J; bases unmatched to any gene: 14. CDR1 SQVTM and CDR2 ANQGSEA come from the germline V gene. The CDR3 loop is CSVFPETGWGEQYF. The DNA for the CDR3 is TGCAGCGTTTTTCCCGAGACAGGGTGGGGTGAGCAGTACTTC.

This clonotype is medium-sized within its sample. This chain connects TRBV24-1 to TRBJ1-5; 8 bases fit TRBD1. This CDR3 has 16 residues. Trimming cost V 3 bases and J 2 bases; bases outside gene matches: 5. Germline CDR1 and CDR2: KGHDR and SFDVKD. CDR3 in DNA: TGTGCCACCAGTGATCCTTCGACAGGGGGCAATCAGCCCCAGCATTTT. Translated: CATSDPSTGGNQPQHF.

This clonotype has only a few counts. The rearrangement links TRBV27 to TRBJ2-6, with a weak D call TRBD1 (5 bases). This CDR3 comprises 16 residues. CDR1 is MNHEY, CDR2 SMNVEV, per germline (reference sequence). Deletions cut 4 bases from V and 2 bases from J, with 12 bases between. In DNA form, the CDR3 reads TGTGCCAGCAGTTCACTATCAGGGCCTGGGGCCAACGTCCTGACTTTC. It is translated as CASSSLSGPGANVLTF.

This clonotype was seen only a few times. The V and J genes are TRBV7-3 and TRBJ2-7; 7 bases are shared with TRBD2. Trimming at V came to 4 bases and at J to 2 bases, leaving 8 bases not matched to a gene. In germline, CDR1 is SGHTA, CDR2 FQGTGA. The CDR3 runs to 15 residues. The CDR3 is CASSSPWDYPYEQYF. The CDR3, as DNA: TGTGCCAGCAGCTCACCTTGGGACTATCCCTACGAGCAGTACTTC.